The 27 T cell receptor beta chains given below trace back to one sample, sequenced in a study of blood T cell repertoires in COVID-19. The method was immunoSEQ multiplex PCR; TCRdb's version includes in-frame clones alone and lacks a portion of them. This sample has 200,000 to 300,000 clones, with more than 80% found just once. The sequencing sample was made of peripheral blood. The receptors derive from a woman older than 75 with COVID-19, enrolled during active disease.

The CDR3 loop reads CASTSGQGYEQYF. CDR3 nucleotide sequence: TGTGCCAGCACCTCGGGACAGGGCTACGAGCAGTACTTC. This chain uses TRBV2 with TRBJ2-7; 9 nucleotides line up with TRBD1. With V trimmed by 7 bases and J by 3 bases, 4 bases remained unmatched. The germline V gene has CDR1 SNHLY and CDR2 FYNNEI. CDR3 length: 13 amino acids.

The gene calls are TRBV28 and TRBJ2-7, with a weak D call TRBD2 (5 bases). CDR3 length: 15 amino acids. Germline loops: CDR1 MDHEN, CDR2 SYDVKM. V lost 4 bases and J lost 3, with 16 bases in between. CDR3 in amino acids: CASSSRGRTRYEQYF. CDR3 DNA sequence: TGTGCCAGCAGTTCTAGAGGGCGCACTCGCTACGAGCAGTACTTC.

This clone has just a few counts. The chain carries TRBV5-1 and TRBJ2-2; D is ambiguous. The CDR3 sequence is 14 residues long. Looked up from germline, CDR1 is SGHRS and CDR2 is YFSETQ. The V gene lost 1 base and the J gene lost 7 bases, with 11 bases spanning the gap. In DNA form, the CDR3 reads TGCGCCAGCAGCTTGAATTTAATTATCGGGGAGCTGTTTTTT. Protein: CASSLNLIIGELFF.

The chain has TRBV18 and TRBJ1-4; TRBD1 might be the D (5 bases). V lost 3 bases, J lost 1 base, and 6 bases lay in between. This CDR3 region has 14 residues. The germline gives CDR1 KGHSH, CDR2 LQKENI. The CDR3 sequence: CASSPTVTNEKLFF. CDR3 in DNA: TGTGCCAGCTCACCGACAGTAACTAATGAAAAACTGTTTTTT.

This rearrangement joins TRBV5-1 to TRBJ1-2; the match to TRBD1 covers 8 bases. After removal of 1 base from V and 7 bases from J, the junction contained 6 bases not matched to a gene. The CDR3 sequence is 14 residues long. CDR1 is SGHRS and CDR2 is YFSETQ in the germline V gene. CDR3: CASSLQGTGVGYTF. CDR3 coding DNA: TGCGCCAGCAGCTTGCAGGGGACAGGAGTTGGCTACACCTTC.

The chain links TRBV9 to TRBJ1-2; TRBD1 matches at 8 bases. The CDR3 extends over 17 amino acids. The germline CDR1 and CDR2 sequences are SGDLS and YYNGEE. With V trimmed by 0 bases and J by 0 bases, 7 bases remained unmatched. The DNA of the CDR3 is TGTGCCAGCAGCGTAGCTCCTGGGGGACAGGCTAACTATGGCTACACCTTC. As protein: CASSVAPGGQANYGYTF.

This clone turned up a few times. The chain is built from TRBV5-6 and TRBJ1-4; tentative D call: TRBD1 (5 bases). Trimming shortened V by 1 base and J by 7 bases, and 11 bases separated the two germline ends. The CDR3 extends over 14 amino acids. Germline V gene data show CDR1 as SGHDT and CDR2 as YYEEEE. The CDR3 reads CASSLPGSGEKLFF. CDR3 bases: TGTGCCAGCAGCTTGCCAGGGTCGGGTGAAAAACTGTTTTTT.

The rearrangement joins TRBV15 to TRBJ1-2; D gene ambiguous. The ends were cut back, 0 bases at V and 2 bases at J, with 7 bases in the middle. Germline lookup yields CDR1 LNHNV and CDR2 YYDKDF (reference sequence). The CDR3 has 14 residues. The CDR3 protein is CATSRDRQNYGYTF. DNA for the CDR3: TGTGCCACCAGCAGAGACCGTCAGAACTATGGCTACACCTTC.

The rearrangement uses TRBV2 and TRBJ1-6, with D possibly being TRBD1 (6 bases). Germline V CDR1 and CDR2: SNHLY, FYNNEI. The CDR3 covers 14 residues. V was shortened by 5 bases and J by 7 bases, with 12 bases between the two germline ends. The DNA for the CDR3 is TGTGCCAGCAGTTCCGGACAGCTGAATTCACCCCTCCACTTT. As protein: CASSSGQLNSPLHF.

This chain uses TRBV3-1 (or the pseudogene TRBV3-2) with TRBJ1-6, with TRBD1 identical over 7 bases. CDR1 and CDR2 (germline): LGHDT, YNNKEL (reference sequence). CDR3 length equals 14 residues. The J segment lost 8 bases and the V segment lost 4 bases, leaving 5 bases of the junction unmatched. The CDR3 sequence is CASSLIDRDSPLHF. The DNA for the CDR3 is TGTGCCAGCAGCCTAATTGACAGGGATTCACCCCTCCACTTT.

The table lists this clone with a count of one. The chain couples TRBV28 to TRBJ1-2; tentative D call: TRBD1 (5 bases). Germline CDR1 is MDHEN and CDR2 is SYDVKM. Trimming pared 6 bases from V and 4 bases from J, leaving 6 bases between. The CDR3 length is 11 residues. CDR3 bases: TGTGCCAGCAGGGGGGGCTATGGCTACACCTTC. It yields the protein CASRGGYGYTF.

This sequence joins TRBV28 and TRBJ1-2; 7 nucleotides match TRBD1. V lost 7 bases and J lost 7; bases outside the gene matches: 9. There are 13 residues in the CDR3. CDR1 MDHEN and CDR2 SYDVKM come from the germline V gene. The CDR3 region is CASTTTQGSGYTF. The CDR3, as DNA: TGTGCCAGCACGACCACACAGGGGTCTGGCTACACCTTC.

CDR3 nucleotides: TGTGCCAGCTCACCGATCCGGGACAGATCCTACGAGCAGTACTTC. Amino acids: CASSPIRDRSYEQYF. The chain is built from TRBV18 and TRBJ2-7; 7 bases match TRBD1. V lost 3 bases to trimming and J lost 1 base; unmatched junction nucleotides: 6. CDR1 is KGHSH and CDR2 is LQKENI in the germline V gene. The CDR3 length is 15 residues. Drawing the rest from reference TRBV18 and TRBJ2-7, the complete variable domain is NAGVMQNPRHLVRRRGQEARLRCSPMKGHSHVYWYRQLPEEGLKFMVYLQKENIIDESGMPKERFSAEFPKEGPSILRIQQVVRGDSAAYFCASSPIRDRSYEQYFGPGTRLTVT.

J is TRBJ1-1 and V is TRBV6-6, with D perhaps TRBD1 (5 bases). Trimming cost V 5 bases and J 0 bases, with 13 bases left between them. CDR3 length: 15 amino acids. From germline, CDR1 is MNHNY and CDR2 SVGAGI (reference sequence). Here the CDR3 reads CASSPRQLMNTEAFF. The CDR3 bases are TGTGCCAGCAGTCCACGACAGCTGATGAACACTGAAGCTTTCTTT.

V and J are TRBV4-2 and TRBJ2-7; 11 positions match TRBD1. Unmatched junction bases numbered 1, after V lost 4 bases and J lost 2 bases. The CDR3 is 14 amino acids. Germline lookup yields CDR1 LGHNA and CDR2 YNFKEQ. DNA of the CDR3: TGTGCCAGCAGCCGGACAGGGGGCCCCTACGAGCAGTACTTC. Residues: CASSRTGGPYEQYF.

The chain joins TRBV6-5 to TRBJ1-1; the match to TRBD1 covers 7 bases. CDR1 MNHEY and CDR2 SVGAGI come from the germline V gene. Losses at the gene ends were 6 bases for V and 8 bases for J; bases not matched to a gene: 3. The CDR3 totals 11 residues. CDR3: CASSVGQEAFF. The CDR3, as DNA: TGTGCCAGCAGCGTGGGACAGGAAGCTTTCTTT.

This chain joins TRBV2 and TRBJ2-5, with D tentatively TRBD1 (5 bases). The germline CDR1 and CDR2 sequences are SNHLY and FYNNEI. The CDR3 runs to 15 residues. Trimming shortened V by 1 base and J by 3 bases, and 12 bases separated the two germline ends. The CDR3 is CASSEGGQGKETQYF. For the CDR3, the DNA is TGTGCCAGCAGTGAAGGGGGCCAGGGTAAAGAGACCCAGTACTTC.

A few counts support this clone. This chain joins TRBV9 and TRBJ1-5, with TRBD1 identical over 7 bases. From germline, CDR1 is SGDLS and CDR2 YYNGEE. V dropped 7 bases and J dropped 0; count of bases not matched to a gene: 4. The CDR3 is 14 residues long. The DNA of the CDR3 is TGTGCCAGCTCACGGGACAGTAGCAATCAGCCCCAGCATTTT. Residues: CASSRDSSNQPQHF.

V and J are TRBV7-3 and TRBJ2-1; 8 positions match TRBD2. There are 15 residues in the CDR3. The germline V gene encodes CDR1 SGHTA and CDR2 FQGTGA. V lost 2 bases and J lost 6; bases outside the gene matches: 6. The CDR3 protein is CASSLSSGSLNEQFF. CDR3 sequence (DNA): TGTGCCAGCAGCTTATCCAGCGGGAGCCTCAATGAGCAGTTCTTC.

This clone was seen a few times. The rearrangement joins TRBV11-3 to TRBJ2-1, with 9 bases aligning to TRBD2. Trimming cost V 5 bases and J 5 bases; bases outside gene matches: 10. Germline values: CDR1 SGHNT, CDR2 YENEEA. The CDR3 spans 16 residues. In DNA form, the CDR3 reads TGTGCCAGCAGCAGACGGACTAGCGCGGGACACAATGAGCAGTTCTTC. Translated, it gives CASSRRTSAGHNEQFF.

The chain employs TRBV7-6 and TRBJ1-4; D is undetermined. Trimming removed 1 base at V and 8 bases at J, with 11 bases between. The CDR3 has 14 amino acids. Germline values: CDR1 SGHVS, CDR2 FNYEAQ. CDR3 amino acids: CASSLGGIGEKLFF. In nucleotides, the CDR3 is TGTGCCAGCAGCTTAGGAGGGATAGGCGAAAAACTGTTTTTT.

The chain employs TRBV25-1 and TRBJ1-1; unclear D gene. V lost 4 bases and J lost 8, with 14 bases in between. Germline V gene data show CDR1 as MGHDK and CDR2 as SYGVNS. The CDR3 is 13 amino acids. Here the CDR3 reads CASSAAGGREAFF. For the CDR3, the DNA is TGTGCCAGCAGTGCGGCCGGAGGAAGGGAAGCTTTCTTT. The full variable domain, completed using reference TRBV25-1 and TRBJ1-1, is EADIYQTPRYLVIGTGKKITLECSQTMGHDKMYWYQQDPGMELHLIHYSYGVNSTEKGDLSSESTVSRIRTEHFPLTLESARPSHTSQYLCASSAAGGREAFFGQGTRLTVV.

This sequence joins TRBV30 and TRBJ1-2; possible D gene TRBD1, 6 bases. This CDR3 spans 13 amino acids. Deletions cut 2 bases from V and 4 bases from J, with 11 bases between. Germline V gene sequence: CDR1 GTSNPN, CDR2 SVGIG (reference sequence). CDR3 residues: CAWSSQGLYGYTF. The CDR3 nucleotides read TGTGCCTGGAGTTCACAGGGTCTCTATGGCTACACCTTC.

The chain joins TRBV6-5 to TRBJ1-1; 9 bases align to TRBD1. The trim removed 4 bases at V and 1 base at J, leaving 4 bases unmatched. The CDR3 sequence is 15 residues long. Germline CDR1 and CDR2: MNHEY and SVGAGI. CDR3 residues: CASSFGTGTNTEAFF. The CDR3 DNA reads TGTGCCAGCAGTTTCGGGACAGGGACGAACACTGAAGCTTTCTTT.

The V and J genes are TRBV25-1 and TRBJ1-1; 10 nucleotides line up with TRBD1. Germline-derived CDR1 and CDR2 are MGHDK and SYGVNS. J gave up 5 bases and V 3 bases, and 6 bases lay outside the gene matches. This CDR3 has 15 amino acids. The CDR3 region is CASSEGTGVLTEAFF. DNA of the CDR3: TGTGCCAGCAGTGAGGGGACAGGGGTATTGACTGAAGCTTTCTTT. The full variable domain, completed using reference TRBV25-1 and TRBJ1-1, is EADIYQTPRYLVIGTGKKITLECSQTMGHDKMYWYQQDPGMELHLIHYSYGVNSTEKGDLSSESTVSRIRTEHFPLTLESARPSHTSQYLCASSEGTGVLTEAFFGQGTRLTVV.

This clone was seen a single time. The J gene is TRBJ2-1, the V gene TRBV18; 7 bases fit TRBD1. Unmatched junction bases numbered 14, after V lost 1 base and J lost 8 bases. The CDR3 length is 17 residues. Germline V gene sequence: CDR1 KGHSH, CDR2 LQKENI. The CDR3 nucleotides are TGTGCCAGCTCACCACAAAAAAGACAGGGAACGCTCGATGAGCAGTTCTTC. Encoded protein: CASSPQKRQGTLDEQFF.

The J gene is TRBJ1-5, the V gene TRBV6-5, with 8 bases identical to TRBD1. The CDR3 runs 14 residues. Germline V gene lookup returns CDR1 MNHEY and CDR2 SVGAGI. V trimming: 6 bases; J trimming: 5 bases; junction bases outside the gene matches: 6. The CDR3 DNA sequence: TGTGCCAGCAGAGGACAGGGTTCTTATCAGCCCCAGCATTTT. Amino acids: CASRGQGSYQPQHF.